This T cell receptor (beta chain) was profiled in a study of T-cell memory formation after mild COVID-19. Notes on the study in general: Some clones that responded were present in memory (sampled pre-infection), which suggests cross-reactive memory joined. A second wave expanding day 15 to 37 was CD4+-biased; contracting clones were balanced.

On this clonotype: Its target is not known.

Germline V gene lookup returns CDR1 DFQATT and CDR2 SNEGSKA (reference sequence). CDR3 length: 12 amino acids. The V end was cut by 1 base, the J end by 7 bases, with 11 bases between. TCRdb itself ran the 5' RACE reads through MiXCR, one entry per CDR3 protein. The sample yields nearly 250,000 distinct CDR3 sequences, about 16% seen once. The TCR comes from an adult woman who had mild COVID-19 (a few samples of this study predate the infection). Cell type and time point are not known. The chain recombines TRBV20-1 with TRBJ2-7; tentatively, D is TRBD1 (6 bases). The specimen was PBMCs or a T cell subset sorted from them (not recorded which). CDR3 amino acids: CSARVGGWEQYF. The CDR3 DNA reads TGCAGTGCTAGAGTAGGGGGTTGGGAGCAGTACTTC.